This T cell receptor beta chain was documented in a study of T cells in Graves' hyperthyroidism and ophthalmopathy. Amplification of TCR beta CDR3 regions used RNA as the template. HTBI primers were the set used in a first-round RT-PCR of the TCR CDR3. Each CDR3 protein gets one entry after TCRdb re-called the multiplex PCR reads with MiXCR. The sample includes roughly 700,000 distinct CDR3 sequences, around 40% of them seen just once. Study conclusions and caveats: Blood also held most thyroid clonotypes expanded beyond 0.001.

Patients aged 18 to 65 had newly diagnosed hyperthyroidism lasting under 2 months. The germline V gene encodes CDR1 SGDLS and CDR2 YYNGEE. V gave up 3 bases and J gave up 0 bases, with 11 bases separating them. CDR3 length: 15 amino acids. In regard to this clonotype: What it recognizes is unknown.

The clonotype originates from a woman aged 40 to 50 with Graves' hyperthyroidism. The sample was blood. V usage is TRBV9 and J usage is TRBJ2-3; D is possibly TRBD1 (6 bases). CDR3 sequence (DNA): TGTGCCAGCAGCGCCGGACAGTCAAGCACAGATACGCAGTATTTT. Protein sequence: CASSAGQSSTDTQYF.